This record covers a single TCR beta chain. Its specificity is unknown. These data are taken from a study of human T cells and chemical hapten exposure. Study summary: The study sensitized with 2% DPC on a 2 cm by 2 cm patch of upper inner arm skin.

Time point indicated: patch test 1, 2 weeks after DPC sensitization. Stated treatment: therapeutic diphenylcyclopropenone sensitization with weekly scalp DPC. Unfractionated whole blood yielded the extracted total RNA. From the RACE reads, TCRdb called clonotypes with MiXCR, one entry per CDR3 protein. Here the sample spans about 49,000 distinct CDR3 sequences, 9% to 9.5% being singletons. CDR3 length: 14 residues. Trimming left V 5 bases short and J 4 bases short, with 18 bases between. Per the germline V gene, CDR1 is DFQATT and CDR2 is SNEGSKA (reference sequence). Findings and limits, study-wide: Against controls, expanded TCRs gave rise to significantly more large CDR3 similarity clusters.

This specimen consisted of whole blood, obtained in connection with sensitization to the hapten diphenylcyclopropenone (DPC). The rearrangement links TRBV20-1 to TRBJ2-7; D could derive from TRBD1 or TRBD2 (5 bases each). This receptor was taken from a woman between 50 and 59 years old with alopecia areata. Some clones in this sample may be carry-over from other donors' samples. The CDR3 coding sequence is TGCAGTGCTGGGACGTGGGGTTCAGAGTACGAGCAGTACTTC. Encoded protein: CSAGTWGSEYEQYF.